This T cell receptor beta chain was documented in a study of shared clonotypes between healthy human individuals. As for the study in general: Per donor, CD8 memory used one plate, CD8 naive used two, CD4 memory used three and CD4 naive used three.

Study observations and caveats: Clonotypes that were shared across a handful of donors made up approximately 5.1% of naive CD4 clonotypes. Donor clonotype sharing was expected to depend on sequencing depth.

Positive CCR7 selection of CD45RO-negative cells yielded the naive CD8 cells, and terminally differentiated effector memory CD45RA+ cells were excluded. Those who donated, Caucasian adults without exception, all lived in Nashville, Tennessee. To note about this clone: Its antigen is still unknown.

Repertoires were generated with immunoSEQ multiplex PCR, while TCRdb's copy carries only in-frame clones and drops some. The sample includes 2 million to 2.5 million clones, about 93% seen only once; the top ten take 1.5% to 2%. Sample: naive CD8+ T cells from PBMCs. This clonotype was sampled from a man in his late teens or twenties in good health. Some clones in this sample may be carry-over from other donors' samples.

CDR3 region: CASGGKGEAFF. The CDR3 DNA is TGTGCCAGTGGGGGAAAGGGTGAAGCTTTCTTT. V and J are TRBV11-2 and TRBJ1-1; possibly TRBD1 for D (5 bases). This CDR3 is 11 amino acids long. CDR1 is SGHAT and CDR2 is FQNNGV in the germline V gene. Trimming pared 9 bases from V and 7 bases from J, leaving 12 bases between.